Sequencing of this T cell receptor (beta chain) was carried out in a study of T cell responses to AZD1222 COVID-19 vaccine. Study details: Analysis merged second doses at about 4 or about 12 weeks.

To note about this clone: Its specificity is unknown.

Study results and limitations: Every sample of the repertoires postdated the peak T cell response. The donors showed a predominance of white British ancestry and of females, with possible underestimation of clonal diversity.

The germline gives CDR1 SGHTS, CDR2 YDEGEE. V was pared by 4 bases and J by 4 bases, with 10 bases of the junction left unmatched. The CDR3 loop spans 16 amino acids. The protocol was immunoSEQ multiplex PCR, while the TCRdb copy is restricted to in-frame clones and leaves out a portion. The top ten hold 3% of the sample, which has some 89,000 clones, roughly nine tenths seen once. The sequencing used peripheral blood, collected on day 0 of AZD1222 vaccination. J is TRBJ1-2 and V is TRBV5-8, with 10 nucleotides matching TRBD1. The receptor comes from an adult in good health. CDR3 nucleotide sequence: TGTGCCAGCAGCCGCCGGGGGACAGGGGATTCCTATGGCTACACCTTC. It specifies CASSRRGTGDSYGYTF.